This T cell receptor (beta chain) came from a study of T cell changes during pregnancy in multiple sclerosis. The method was immunoSEQ multiplex PCR; TCRdb's version includes in-frame clones alone and lacks a portion of them. The sample consists of 65,000 to 75,000 clones, about 92% of them appearing once. With 5 bases removed from V and 5 bases from J, the gap between germline ends came to 21 bases. The CDR3 is made up of 16 amino acids. Germline CDR1 is SEHNR and CDR2 is FQNEAQ (reference sequence). The material sequenced was CD8+ T cells from peripheral blood mononuclear cells, taken in the third trimester of pregnancy. The rearrangement links TRBV7-9 to TRBJ2-5, with a possible D match to TRBD2 (6 bases). The sequence derives from a female donor in good health, enrolled as a control in a pregnancy study. CDR3 loop: CASSLVRAGSGETQYF. The CDR3 bases are TGTGCCAGCAGCCTAGTTCGTGCGGGGAGTGGGGAGACCCAGTACTTC.